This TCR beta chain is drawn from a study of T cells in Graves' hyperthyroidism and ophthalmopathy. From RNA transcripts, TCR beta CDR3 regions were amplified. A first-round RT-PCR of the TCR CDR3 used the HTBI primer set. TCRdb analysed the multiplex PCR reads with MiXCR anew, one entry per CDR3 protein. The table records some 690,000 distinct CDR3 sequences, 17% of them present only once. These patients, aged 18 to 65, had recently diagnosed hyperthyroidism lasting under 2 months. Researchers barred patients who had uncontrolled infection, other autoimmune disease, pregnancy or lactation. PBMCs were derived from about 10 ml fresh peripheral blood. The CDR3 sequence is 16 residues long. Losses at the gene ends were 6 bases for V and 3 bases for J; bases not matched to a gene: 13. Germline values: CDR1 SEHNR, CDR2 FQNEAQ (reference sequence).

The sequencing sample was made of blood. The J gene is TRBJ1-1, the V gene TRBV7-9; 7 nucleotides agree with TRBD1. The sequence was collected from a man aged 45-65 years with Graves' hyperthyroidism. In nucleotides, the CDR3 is TGTGCCAGCAGTGAGGAAGGGGGCAAGGGTTACACTGAAGCTTTCTTT. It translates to CASSEEGGKGYTEAFF.